This T cell receptor beta chain was recovered during a study of blood T cell repertoires in COVID-19 (dated by TCRdb to the early 2020s). In terms of the full investigation: Collaborator samples came from the United States, Italy and Spain and covered acute and convalescent phases of COVID-19. The prospective study material was composed of cDNA or gDNA derived from T cells, B-cell-depleted T cells, or PBMCs. The dataset comprised deeply sampled blood TCRbeta repertoires from subjects exposed to, actively infected with, or recovered from COVID-19. The repertoires were released in a freely available public database intended as a resource for research on the immune response to SARS-CoV-2. Samples came from the ongoing ImmuneRACE study (first 160 participants) plus 1,254 subjects from 6 global collaborators. The sample metadata nearly always contained a de-identified subject ID, COVID-19 status, age in years and sex. Where available, HLA class I and class II types were obtained from metadata supplied by the sample provider rather than from assay-based typing. What the research found in general, with its limitations: The amount of clinical and demographic metadata varied by source and participant and was provided uncurated.

TCRbeta CDR3 regions were amplified from genomic DNA by means of the immunoSEQ Assay, a bias-controlled multiplex PCR. As for the original processing: Nucleated cell counts per sample were estimated from amplification of reference gene primers within the assay. To quantify the absolute abundance of each unique TCRbeta CDR3 rearrangement, sequence reads were collapsed and filtered. For each sample, productive Simpson clonality was calculated by taking the square root of Simpson's diversity index across productive rearrangements. Imported from immuneACCESS, the table was reduced by TCRdb to in-frame sequences with V and J called. These copies leave out some clones; in studies compared against another copy, an unresolved V gene accounts for under half, and the cause of the remainder is not known. D and trimming come from the DNA, and the V and J calls and clone size come from that table. This sample gives about 160,000 clones in total; around nine tenths of them show up just once. Clones ranked in the top ten supply about 9.4% of the sample.

As for this clone: This clone's antigen is unknown. No base qualities exist here, and no much larger clone lies one base off it. At the DNA level, this CDR3 is encoded by other sequences in the same sample as well.

At one collaborating source in Seattle, patients were enrolled during active infection and were followed longitudinally through the course of disease. Whole blood was collected in K2EDTA tubes by collaborating institutions according to the institutions' own protocols. For TCRbeta analysis, collaborators shipped samples as frozen whole blood, isolated PBMCs, or DNA extracted from either of those sample types. The specimen sequenced was peripheral blood. The sequence came from a woman in her 70s with COVID-19, enrolled during active disease.

The nucleotide sequence reads as follows: TGCGCCAGCAGCTTAACAGGGGGACCCTACGAGCAGTACTTC. Its translation is CASSLTGGPYEQYF. Here the chain combines TRBV5-1 and TRBJ2-7; 8 central nucleotides agree with TRBD1. Trimming takes 2 bases off V and 2 bases off J; junction bases not matched to a gene: 3. CDR1 and CDR2, per the germline V gene, are SGHRS and YFSETQ. The CDR3 spans 14 residues, from the cysteine through the phenylalanine. Kept here is only the CDR3 DNA, which spans 42 bases and is read in frame from base 1.